This T cell receptor (beta chain) was captured by sequencing in a study of PD-1 blockade in mismatch repair-deficient tumors. Measured with immunoSEQ multiplex PCR; TCRdb has only the in-frame clones, and not every one. The sample gives 40,000 or so clones, around 80% of which show up once; about 1.1% is in the top ten. All patients were mismatch repair deficient, assessed by either PCR or immunohistochemistry. This sequence was found in an adult with mismatch repair-deficient cancer. The starting material was PBMCs, obtained roughly nine months after starting pembrolizumab.

The DNA for the CDR3 is TGTGCCAGCAGTTACGGGGAGGCCACAGATACGCAGTATTTT. This codes for CASSYGEATDTQYF. The V gene is TRBV6-6, the J gene TRBJ2-3, with D possibly TRBD2 on 6 matching bases. Germline V lookup: CDR1 MNHNY, CDR2 SVGAGI (reference sequence). The ends were cut back, 2 bases at V and 2 bases at J, with 8 bases in the middle. The CDR3 covers 14 residues.